This record looks at one TCR beta chain sequence and its context. Its antigen is not known. The CDR3 contains 14 residues. Germline CDR1 and CDR2: SGHRS and YFSETQ. V lost 7 bases and J lost 0, with 11 bases in between. The table came from immunoSEQ multiplex PCR; TCRdb's copy has only in-frame clones and leaves some out. The sample consists of tens of thousands of clones, roughly 90% of them appearing once. The data stem from a study of cytomegalovirus exposure and HLA in healthy donors. General study results and limits: Some TCR beta chains (about 180 of them) were listed as cytomegalovirus-associated.

Sequencing was done on a sample of PBMCs. V usage is TRBV5-1 and J usage is TRBJ1-3; D unclear. This sequence originates from a woman aged 25-40 years in good health and CMV-seronegative. The CDR3 loop is CASSQRSSGNTIYF. As DNA, the CDR3 is TGCGCCAGCTCCCAACGCAGCTCTGGAAACACCATATATTTT.